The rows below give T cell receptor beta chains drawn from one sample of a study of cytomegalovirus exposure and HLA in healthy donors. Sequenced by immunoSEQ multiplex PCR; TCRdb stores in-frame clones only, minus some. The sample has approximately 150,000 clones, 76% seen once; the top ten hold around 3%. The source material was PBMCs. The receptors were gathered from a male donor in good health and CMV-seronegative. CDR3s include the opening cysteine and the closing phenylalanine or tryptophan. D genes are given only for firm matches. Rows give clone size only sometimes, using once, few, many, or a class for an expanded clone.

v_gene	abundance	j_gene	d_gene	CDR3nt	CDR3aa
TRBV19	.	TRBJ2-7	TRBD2	TGTGCCAGTAGTATGGCGGGAGGGCCCGACGAGCAGTACTTC	CASSMAGGPDEQYF
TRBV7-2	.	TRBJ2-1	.	TGTGCCAGCAGCTTAGTTAGCGGAGGGTCCTCCTACAATGAGCAGTTCTTC	CASSLVSGGSSYNEQFF
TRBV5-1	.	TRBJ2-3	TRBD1	TGCGCCAGCAGCTCCTATAGGACAGGGCTTGGGACAGATACGCAGTATTTT	CASSSYRTGLGTDTQYF
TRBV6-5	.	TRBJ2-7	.	TGTGCCAGCAGTTACACGGGGGTATCCGAGCAGTACTTC	CASSYTGVSEQYF
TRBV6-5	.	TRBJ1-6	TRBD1	TGTGCCAGCATGAAAGGGGACAGCGAAAGTTCACCCCTCCACTTT	CASMKGDSESSPLHF
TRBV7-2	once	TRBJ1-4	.	TGTGCCAGCAGCTCCGAAGGCAGGGTGCCTAATGAAAAACTGTTTTTT	CASSSEGRVPNEKLFF
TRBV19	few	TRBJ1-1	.	TGTGCCAGTAGTATTCGTCAGGGCGTACGGGACACTGAAGCTTTCTTT	CASSIRQGVRDTEAFF
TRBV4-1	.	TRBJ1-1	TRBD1	TGCGCCAGCAGTATAGGGGGCTGGACTGAAGCTTTCTTT	CASSIGGWTEAFF
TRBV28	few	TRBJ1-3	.	TGTGCCAGCGGGACTCGCTCTCTATCTGGAAACACCATATATTTT	CASGTRSLSGNTIYF
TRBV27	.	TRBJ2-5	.	TGTGCCAGCAAGAGACAGCTTCAAGAGACCCAGTACTTC	CASKRQLQETQYF
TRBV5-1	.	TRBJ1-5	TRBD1	TGCGCCAGCAGCTTGAGCGCAGGGGGTGGTCAGCCCCAGCATTTT	CASSLSAGGGQPQHF
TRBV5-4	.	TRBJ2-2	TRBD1	TGTGCCAGCAGCGACGGGACAGGGTATCCTTCCGTTCGGGAGCTGTTTTTT	CASSDGTGYPSVRELFF
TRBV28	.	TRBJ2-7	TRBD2	TGTGCCAGCAGTCGACTAGCGGGAGGGCCCGAGCAGTACTTC	CASSRLAGGPEQYF
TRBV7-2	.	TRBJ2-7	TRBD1	TGTGCCAGCAGAGAGCCGGGACAGGGGGCCTACGAGCAGTACTTC	CASREPGQGAYEQYF
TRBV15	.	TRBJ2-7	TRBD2	TGTGCCACCAGCAGAGGGACAAATAGCGGGATAAGAGACGAGCAGTACTTC	CATSRGTNSGIRDEQYF
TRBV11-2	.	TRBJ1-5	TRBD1	TGTGCCAGCCCAATTGGGCGACAGGGAACAGATCAGCCCCAGCATTTT	CASPIGRQGTDQPQHF
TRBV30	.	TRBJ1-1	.	TGTGCCTGGAATAAACACCGAGGCACTGAAGCTTTCTTT	CAWNKHRGTEAFF
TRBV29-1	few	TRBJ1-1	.	TGCAGCGTTGCCAGCGGCTACGAAGCTTTCTTT	CSVASGYEAFF
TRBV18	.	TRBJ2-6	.	TGTGCCAGCTCACCATTAGGGGTCAACTCTGGGGCCAACGTCCTGACTTTC	CASSPLGVNSGANVLTF
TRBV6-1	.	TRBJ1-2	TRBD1	TGTGCCAGCAGCCGCCGACAGGGCGCGTCTGATGGCTACACCTTC	CASSRRQGASDGYTF
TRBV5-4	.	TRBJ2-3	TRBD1	TGTGCCAGCAGCAGAGGACAGGGCTTAACAGATACGCAGTATTTT	CASSRGQGLTDTQYF
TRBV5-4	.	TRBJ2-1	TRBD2	TGTGCCAGCAGCTTGGGACTAGCGTACAATGAGCAGTTCTTC	CASSLGLAYNEQFF
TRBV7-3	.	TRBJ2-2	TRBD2	TGTGCCAGCAGCTTAAATCCAGCGGGACCCTATCCAACCGGGGAGCTGTTTTTT	CASSLNPAGPYPTGELFF
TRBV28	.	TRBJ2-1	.	TGTGCCAGCAGTTTAGCGCCTAGCAGCTACAATGAGCAGTTCTTC	CASSLAPSSYNEQFF
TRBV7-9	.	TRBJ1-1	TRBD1	TGTGCCAGCAGCCCCCGGACAGGGTTCCGGAACACTGAAGCTTTCTTT	CASSPRTGFRNTEAFF
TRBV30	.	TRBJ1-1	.	TGTGCCTGGAGCTTTGGGGGCCGGACTGAAGCTTTCTTT	CAWSFGGRTEAFF
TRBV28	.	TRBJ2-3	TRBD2	TGTGCCAGCAGTTCGGGACTAGCGGGAGTAGATACGCAGTATTTT	CASSSGLAGVDTQYF
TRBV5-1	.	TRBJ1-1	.	TGCGCCAGCGGACCAGACAGGTCGAACACTGAAGCTTTCTTT	CASGPDRSNTEAFF
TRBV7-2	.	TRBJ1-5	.	TGTGCCAGCAGCTTAACAGGGAGGGGGAATCAGCCCCAGCATTTT	CASSLTGRGNQPQHF
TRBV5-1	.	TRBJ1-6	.	TGCGCCAGCAGCTTGGAACAGTCATCTAATTCACCCCTCCACTTT	CASSLEQSSNSPLHF
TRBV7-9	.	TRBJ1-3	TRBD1	TGTGCCAGCAGCTCTCCTGGGACAGGGGGACCGAACTCTGGAAACACCATATATTTT	CASSSPGTGGPNSGNTIYF
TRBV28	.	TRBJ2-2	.	TGTGCCAGCAACTCCGCCCAAAACACCGGGGAGCTGTTTTTT	CASNSAQNTGELFF
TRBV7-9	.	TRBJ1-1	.	TGTGCCAGCAGCTTAGGCGGTCTTGGGAGCACTGAAGCTTTCTTT	CASSLGGLGSTEAFF
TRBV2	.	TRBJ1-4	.	TGTGCCAGCAGTGCTAGTAATGAAAAACTGTTTTTT	CASSASNEKLFF
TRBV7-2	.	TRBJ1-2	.	TGTGCCAGCAGCTTAGTATCGGGGTCCTATGGCTACACCTTC	CASSLVSGSYGYTF
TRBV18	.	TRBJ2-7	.	TGTGCCAGCTCATCGACTAGTTCCTCCGAGCAGTACTTC	CASSSTSSSEQYF
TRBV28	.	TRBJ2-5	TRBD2	TGTGCCAGCAGTCCAGGCGGGGGGTGGGAGACCCAGTACTTC	CASSPGGGWETQYF
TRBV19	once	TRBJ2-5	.	TGTGCCAGTAGTATCAATTGGAATCCAGGGGCCCAGTACTTC	CASSINWNPGAQYF
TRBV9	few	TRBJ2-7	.	TGTGCCAGCAGCGTAGGCGGGTCCTACGAGCAGTACTTC	CASSVGGSYEQYF
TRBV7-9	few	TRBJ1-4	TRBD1	TGTGCCAGCAACCCCGGGACAGCTAATGAAAAACTGTTTTTT	CASNPGTANEKLFF
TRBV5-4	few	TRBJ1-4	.	TGTGCCAGCAGCAGAGACCGGGACTCGAGTGAAAAACTGTTTTTT	CASSRDRDSSEKLFF
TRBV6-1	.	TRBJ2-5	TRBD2	TGTGCCAGCAGCCAACTAGCGGGGGGGCTTGAGACCCAGTACTTC	CASSQLAGGLETQYF
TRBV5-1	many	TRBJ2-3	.	TGCGCCAGCAGCGGGGGGGCCCCCACAGATACGCAGTATTTT	CASSGGAPTDTQYF
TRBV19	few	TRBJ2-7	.	TGTGCCAGTAGTAGTGGTCGGGGGTCTTTGAGCGAGCAGTACTTC	CASSSGRGSLSEQYF
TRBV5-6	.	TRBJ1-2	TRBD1	TGTGCCAGCAGCTATCCACGACAGGGTATCACCTTC	CASSYPRQGITF
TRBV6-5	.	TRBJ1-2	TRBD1	TGTGCCAGCAGTTACCGACAGGGGACTTACTATGGCTACACCTTC	CASSYRQGTYYGYTF
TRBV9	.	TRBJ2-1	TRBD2	TGTGCCAGCAGTGGACTAGCGGGAAACAATGAGCAGTTCTTC	CASSGLAGNNEQFF
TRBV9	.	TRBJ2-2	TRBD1	TGTGCCAGCAGCGTAGCCGTGACAGGGGGCACCGGGGAGCTGTTTTTT	CASSVAVTGGTGELFF
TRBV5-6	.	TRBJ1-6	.	TGTGCCAGCAGCGCGAATTCACCCCTCCACTTT	CASSANSPLHF
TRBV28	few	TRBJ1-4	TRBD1	TGTGCCAGCAGGTTTGGGGGCGCGACAGGGGTTGGAAAACTGTTTTTT	CASRFGGATGVGKLFF
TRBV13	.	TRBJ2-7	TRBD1	TGTGCCAGCAGCCGGGACAGCGACCCCGAGCAGTACTTC	CASSRDSDPEQYF
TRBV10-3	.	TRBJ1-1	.	TGTGCCATCAGTGAGTCGACGGGGATGAACACTGAAGCTTTCTTT	CAISESTGMNTEAFF
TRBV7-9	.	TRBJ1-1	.	TGTGCCAGCAGCTACCTGGGGGGGGGTGGGACTGAAGCTTTCTTT	CASSYLGGGGTEAFF
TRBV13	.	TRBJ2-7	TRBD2	TGTGCCAGCAGCCCGGGACTAGCGGGGGGGAAGACCTACGAGCAGTACTTC	CASSPGLAGGKTYEQYF
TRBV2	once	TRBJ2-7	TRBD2	TGTGCCAGCAGTGAGGGACTAGCGGGAGGCTTCTACGAGCAGTACTTC	CASSEGLAGGFYEQYF
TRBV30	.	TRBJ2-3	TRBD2	TGTGCCTGGAGTGTAAGGGGACTAAGCACAGATACGCAGTATTTT	CAWSVRGLSTDTQYF
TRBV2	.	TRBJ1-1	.	TGTGCCAGCAGCGGTATGAACACTGAAGCTTTCTTT	CASSGMNTEAFF